The 24 T cell receptor beta chains in this list originate from one sample, sequenced in a study of graft-versus-host responses after intestinal transplantation. Only in-frame clones appear in the TCRdb table, and some are missing; sequencing was by immunoSEQ multiplex PCR. This sample carries tens of thousands of clones, about 95% of them seen once, and the ten largest clones take about 0.23%. What these receptors recognize is not known. The sample consisted of unstimulated CD8+ T cells sorted from spleen or lymph node cells, taken before transplant. These receptors were taken from a human donor who was the organ donor for an intestinal transplant.

The V gene is TRBV4-3, the J gene TRBJ2-7, with unresolved D. The V end lost 1 base, the J end lost 2 bases, and 15 bases lay between the germline ends. The CDR3 totals 16 residues. Per germline, CDR1 LGHNA and CDR2 YSLEER. CDR3 in DNA: TGCGCCAGCAGCCAAGGCATCCGTGGGAATACCTACGAGCAGTACTTC. This gives the protein CASSQGIRGNTYEQYF.

The V and J genes are TRBV28 and TRBJ2-7; 11 bases match TRBD1. The CDR3 is 18 amino acids. CDR1 and CDR2 from the germline V gene are MDHEN and SYDVKM. V dropped 3 bases and J dropped 0; count of bases not matched to a gene: 10. CDR3 protein: CASSLGAWGQGVSYEQYF. In DNA, the CDR3 is TGTGCCAGCAGTTTGGGGGCGTGGGGACAGGGGGTCTCCTACGAGCAGTACTTC.

The chain combines TRBV7-9 with TRBJ2-7; tentatively, D is TRBD2 (5 bases). The germline gives CDR1 SEHNR, CDR2 FQNEAQ (reference sequence). The CDR3 is 12 amino acids. V was clipped by 4 bases and J by 2 bases, with 6 bases between them. DNA for the CDR3: TGTGCCAGCAGCTCCGGGGCCTACGAGCAGTACTTC. Protein: CASSSGAYEQYF.

The rearrangement links TRBV7-6 to TRBJ2-1, with TRBD2 matching 9 bases. The V gene end was trimmed by 2 bases and the J gene end by 0 bases; junction bases not matched to a gene: 5. The germline V gene has CDR1 SGHVS and CDR2 FNYEAQ. This CDR3 is built from 17 residues. In nucleotides, the CDR3 is TGTGCCAGCAGCTTAAAAGCGGGGGGCAGCTCCTACAATGAGCAGTTCTTC. It is translated as CASSLKAGGSSYNEQFF.

The chain recombines TRBV15 with TRBJ2-3, with D perhaps assigned TRBD1 or TRBD2 (6 bases each). The CDR3 length is 15 residues. Looked up from germline, CDR1 is LNHNV and CDR2 is YYDKDF (reference sequence). Deletions cut 0 bases from V and 2 bases from J, with 9 bases between. This chain's CDR3 is CATSRDRGLTDTQYF. The CDR3 nucleotides read TGTGCCACCAGCAGAGACAGGGGACTCACAGATACGCAGTATTTT.

This chain links TRBV27 with TRBJ1-2, with TRBD1 matching 8 bases. Germline loops: CDR1 MNHEY, CDR2 SMNVEV (reference sequence). CDR3 length equals 15 residues. J was trimmed by 4 bases and V by 5 bases; bases with no gene match: 9. The CDR3 protein is CASSTLTGGGYGYTF. CDR3 in DNA: TGTGCCAGCAGTACACTAACAGGGGGGGGCTATGGCTACACCTTC.

The chain employs TRBV10-3 and TRBJ2-7; D gene ambiguous. The CDR3 runs 14 residues. V lost 3 bases and J 1 base, leaving 10 bases between the germline ends. The germline V gene has CDR1 ENHRY and CDR2 SYGVKD. CDR3 amino acids: CAISDPDLSYEQYF. The CDR3 region has the DNA TGTGCCATCAGTGATCCGGACCTTTCCTACGAGCAGTACTTC.

In DNA form, the CDR3 reads TGTGCCAGTAGTATCGGGCAGGAGTATGGCTACACCTTC. Amino acids: CASSIGQEYGYTF. The chain uses TRBV19 and TRBJ1-2; D is undetermined. CDR1 and CDR2 from the germline V gene are LNHDA and SQIVND (reference sequence). V was clipped by 3 bases and J by 5 bases, with 10 bases between them. The CDR3 totals 13 residues.

The V and J genes are TRBV27 and TRBJ1-5, with no clear D. The CDR3 totals 14 residues. Per germline, CDR1 MNHEY and CDR2 SMNVEV (reference sequence). V shed 2 bases and J shed 4 bases, with 9 bases lying between them. The CDR3 bases are TGTGCCAGCAGTTTACGTGGTGAAAATCAGCCCCAGCATTTT. Its protein is CASSLRGENQPQHF.

The chain has TRBV4-2 and TRBJ2-3, with 11 bases identical to TRBD2. With V trimmed by 0 bases and J by 2 bases, 4 bases remained unmatched. The V gene's germline CDR1 is LGHNA and CDR2 YNFKEQ. The CDR3 is made up of 17 amino acids. CDR3 nucleotides: TGTGCCAGCAGCCAAGATCTTAGCGGGGGGGCCACAGATACGCAGTATTTT. It yields the protein CASSQDLSGGATDTQYF.

This chain links TRBV4-1 with TRBJ2-7, with D uncertain. Per the germline V gene, CDR1 is MGHRA and CDR2 is YSYEKL. V was shortened by 8 bases and J by 0 bases, with 14 bases between the two germline ends. The CDR3 is 14 amino acids. The CDR3 spells CASGPTVSSYEQYF. As DNA, the CDR3 is TGCGCCAGCGGGCCGACCGTGAGCTCCTACGAGCAGTACTTC.

This chain links TRBV25-1 with TRBJ2-6; 7 bases are shared with TRBD1. The V gene's germline CDR1 is MGHDK and CDR2 SYGVNS. The CDR3 has 18 amino acids. The V segment lost 5 bases and the J segment 0 bases; nucleotides outside the gene matches: 10. The CDR3 DNA is TGTGCCAGCAGTCCCTTGCAGGGGGAGTACTCTGGGGCCAACGTCCTGACTTTC. It is translated as CASSPLQGEYSGANVLTF. Full variable domain (outside the CDR3, taken from reference TRBV25-1 and TRBJ2-6): EADIYQTPRYLVIGTGKKITLECSQTMGHDKMYWYQQDPGMELHLIHYSYGVNSTEKGDLSSESTVSRIRTEHFPLTLESARPSHTSQYLCASSPLQGEYSGANVLTFGAGSRLTVL.

This clone has only one observation. CDR3 nucleotide sequence: TGCGCCAGCAGCCAAGATCTGGGGGACCCGATTTTCTACGAGCAGTACTTC. Amino acid sequence: CASSQDLGDPIFYEQYF. The rearrangement links TRBV4-3 to TRBJ2-7; D could derive from TRBD1 or TRBD2 (5 bases each). Deletions cut 0 bases from V and 3 bases from J, with 18 bases between. This CDR3 is 17 amino acids long. The germline V gene has CDR1 LGHNA and CDR2 YSLEER.

The gene calls are TRBV28 and TRBJ2-1, with 8 nucleotides matching TRBD2. The CDR3 totals 15 residues. Germline-derived CDR1 and CDR2 are MDHEN and SYDVKM. Trimming removed 3 bases from V and 5 bases from J; junction bases left unmatched: 6. CDR3 protein: CASSFPGTSNNEQFF. CDR3 DNA: TGTGCCAGCAGTTTCCCCGGGACTAGTAACAATGAGCAGTTCTTC.

V is TRBV9 and J is TRBJ1-6, with TRBD1 matching 7 bases. Per germline, CDR1 SGDLS and CDR2 YYNGEE. V was clipped by 4 bases and J by 7 bases; unmatched bases: 8. The CDR3 is 15 residues long. This CDR3 is CASSLTGAGNSPLHF. CDR3 DNA: TGTGCCAGCAGCCTAACAGGGGCCGGGAATTCACCCCTCCACTTT.

The gene calls are TRBV4-1 and TRBJ1-5; D is perhaps TRBD1 (6 bases). Deletions cut 3 bases from V and 5 bases from J, with 11 bases between. Looked up from germline, CDR1 is MGHRA and CDR2 is YSYEKL. The CDR3 has 14 amino acids. The DNA for the CDR3 is TGCGCCAGCAGCCACATACAGGGCGATCAGCCCCAGCATTTT. This translates into CASSHIQGDQPQHF.

The CDR3, as DNA: TGCGCCAGCAGCCAAGATGCGGGAACCTACGAGCAGTACTTC. This translates into CASSQDAGTYEQYF. V gene TRBV4-1 combines with J gene TRBJ2-7; tentatively, D is TRBD2 (6 bases). This CDR3 region has 14 residues. The V end lost 0 bases, the J end lost 2 bases, and 8 bases lay between the germline ends. Germline CDR1 reads MGHRA; CDR2 reads YSYEKL.

The chain is built from TRBV9 and TRBJ2-2, with unresolved D. V was shortened by 3 bases and J by 5 bases, with 2 bases between the two germline ends. The CDR3 spans 11 residues. Germline values: CDR1 SGDLS, CDR2 YYNGEE. The CDR3 region is CASSATGELFF. CDR3 sequence (DNA): TGTGCCAGCAGCGCGACCGGGGAGCTGTTTTTT. The full variable domain, its missing parts supplied by reference TRBV9 and TRBJ2-2, is DSGVTQTPKHLITATGQRVTLRCSPRSGDLSVYWYQQSLDQGLQFLIQYYNGEERAKGNILERFSAQQFPDLHSELNLSSLELGDSALYFCASSATGELFFGEGSRLTVL.

V usage is TRBV29-1 and J usage is TRBJ2-1; D is undetermined. Germline V gives CDR1 SQVTM, CDR2 ANQGSEA. The CDR3 extends over 12 amino acids. Trimming left V 5 bases short and J 4 bases short, with 9 bases between. In nucleotides, the CDR3 is TGCAGCGTTTTTAAGTCTTACAATGAGCAGTTCTTC. This sequence encodes CSVFKSYNEQFF.

V is TRBV9 and J is TRBJ2-1, with D perhaps matching TRBD2 (6 bases). This CDR3 spans 15 amino acids. Per germline, CDR1 SGDLS and CDR2 YYNGEE. V was clipped by 0 bases and J by 0 bases, with 7 bases between them. The CDR3 loop reads CASSVETSSYNEQFF. CDR3 nucleotides: TGTGCCAGCAGCGTAGAGACTAGCTCCTACAATGAGCAGTTCTTC.

The chain links TRBV19 to TRBJ1-2; D is ambiguous. Between the trimmed V and J ends, which lost 0 bases and 4 bases, there was a span of 6 bases. Per the germline V gene, CDR1 is LNHDA and CDR2 is SQIVND (reference sequence). This CDR3 comprises 13 residues. CDR3 bases: TGTGCCAGTAGTATAGACGGATTCTATGGCTACACCTTC. This codes for CASSIDGFYGYTF.

A single count supports this clone. This rearrangement joins TRBV5-6 to TRBJ2-7, with a tentative D call TRBD2 (7 bases). Trimming cost V 2 bases and J 6 bases, with 15 bases left between them. The germline CDR1 and CDR2 sequences are SGHDT and YYEEEE. The CDR3 is 14 residues long. CDR3 nucleotides: TGTGCCAGCAGCTTCGGAACAGGGAGGGTCGAGCAGTACTTC. It codes for CASSFGTGRVEQYF.

The chain combines TRBV29-1 with TRBJ1-1; D is unresolved. Trimming took off 0 bases at V and 6 bases at J, with 8 bases between the two ends. The CDR3 is made up of 12 amino acids. The germline V gene encodes CDR1 SQVTM and CDR2 ANQGSEA. DNA of the CDR3: TGCAGCGTTGAAGACATGGAGGCTGAAGCTTTCTTT. Translating gives CSVEDMEAEAFF.

The chain couples TRBV7-6 to TRBJ1-5; 9 bases are a match to TRBD1. Germline V lookup: CDR1 SGHVS, CDR2 FNYEAQ. The CDR3 has 16 amino acids. The V segment lost 4 bases and the J segment 5 bases; nucleotides outside the gene matches: 9. The CDR3 loop reads CASSSMDRGEDQPQHF. CDR3 nucleotides: TGTGCCAGCAGCTCGATGGACAGGGGAGAGGATCAGCCCCAGCATTTT.